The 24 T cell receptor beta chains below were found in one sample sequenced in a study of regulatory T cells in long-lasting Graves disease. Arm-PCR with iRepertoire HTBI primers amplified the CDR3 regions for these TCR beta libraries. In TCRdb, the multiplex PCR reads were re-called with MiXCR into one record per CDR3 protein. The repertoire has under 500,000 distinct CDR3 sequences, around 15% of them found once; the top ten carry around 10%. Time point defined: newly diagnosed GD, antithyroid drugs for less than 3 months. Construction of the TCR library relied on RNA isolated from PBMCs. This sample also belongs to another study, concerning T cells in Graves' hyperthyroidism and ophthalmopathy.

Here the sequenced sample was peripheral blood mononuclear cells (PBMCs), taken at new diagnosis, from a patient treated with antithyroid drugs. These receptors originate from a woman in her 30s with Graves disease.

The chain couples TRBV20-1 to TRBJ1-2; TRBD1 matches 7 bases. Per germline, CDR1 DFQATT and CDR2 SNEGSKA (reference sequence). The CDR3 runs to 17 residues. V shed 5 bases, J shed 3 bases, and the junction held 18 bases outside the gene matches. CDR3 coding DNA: TGCAGTGCTCCCACCACCTCGGGACAGACGGCGGACTATGGCTACACCTTC. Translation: CSAPTTSGQTADYGYTF.

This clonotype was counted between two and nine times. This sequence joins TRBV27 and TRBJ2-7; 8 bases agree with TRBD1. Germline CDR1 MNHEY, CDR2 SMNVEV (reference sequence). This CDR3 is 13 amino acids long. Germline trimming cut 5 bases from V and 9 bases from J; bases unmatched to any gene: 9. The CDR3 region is CASSPGQGVWQYF. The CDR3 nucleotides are TGTGCCAGCAGTCCCGGACAGGGAGTTTGGCAGTACTTC.

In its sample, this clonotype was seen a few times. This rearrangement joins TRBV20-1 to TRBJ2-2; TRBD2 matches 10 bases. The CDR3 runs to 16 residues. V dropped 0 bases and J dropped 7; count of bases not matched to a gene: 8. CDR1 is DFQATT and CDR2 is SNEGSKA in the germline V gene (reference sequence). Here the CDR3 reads CSARDRAGGPGGELFF. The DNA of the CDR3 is TGCAGTGCTAGAGATCGAGCGGGAGGGCCGGGCGGGGAGCTGTTTTTT.

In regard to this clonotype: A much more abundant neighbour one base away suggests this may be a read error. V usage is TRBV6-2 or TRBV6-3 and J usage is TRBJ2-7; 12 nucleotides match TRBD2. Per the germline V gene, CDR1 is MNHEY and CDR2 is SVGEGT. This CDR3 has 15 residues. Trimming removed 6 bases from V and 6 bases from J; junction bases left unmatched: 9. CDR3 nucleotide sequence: TGTGCCAGCAGCCCCCGACTAGCGGGAGAGAGCGAGCAGTACTTC. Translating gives CASSPRLAGESEQYF.

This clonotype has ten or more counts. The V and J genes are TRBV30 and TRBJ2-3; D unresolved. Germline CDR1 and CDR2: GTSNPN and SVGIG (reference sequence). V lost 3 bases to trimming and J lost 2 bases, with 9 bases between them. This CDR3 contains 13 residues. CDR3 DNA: TGTGCCTGGAGGCCCCTACCCACAGATACGCAGTATTTT. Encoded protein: CAWRPLPTDTQYF.

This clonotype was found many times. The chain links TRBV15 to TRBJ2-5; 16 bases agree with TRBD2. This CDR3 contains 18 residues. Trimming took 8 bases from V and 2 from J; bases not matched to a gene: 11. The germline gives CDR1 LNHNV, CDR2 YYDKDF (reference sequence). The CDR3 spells CATGSGLAGGPNQETQYF. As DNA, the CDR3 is TGTGCCACCGGGTCGGGACTAGCGGGAGGGCCGAATCAAGAGACCCAGTACTTC.

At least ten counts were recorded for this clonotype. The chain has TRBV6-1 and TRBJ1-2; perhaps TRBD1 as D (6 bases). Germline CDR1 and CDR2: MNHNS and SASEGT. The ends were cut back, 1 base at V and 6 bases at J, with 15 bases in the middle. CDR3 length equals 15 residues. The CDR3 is CASSEGDNQGNGYTF. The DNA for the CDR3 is TGTGCCAGCAGTGAAGGGGACAACCAGGGAAATGGCTACACCTTC.

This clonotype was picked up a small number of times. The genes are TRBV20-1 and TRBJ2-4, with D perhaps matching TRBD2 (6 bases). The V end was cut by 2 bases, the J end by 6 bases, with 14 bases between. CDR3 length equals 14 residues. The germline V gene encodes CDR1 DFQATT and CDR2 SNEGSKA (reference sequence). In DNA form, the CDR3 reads TGCAGTGCTAGATCGGACGGGAGAGGAAACATTCAGTACTTC. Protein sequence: CSARSDGRGNIQYF.

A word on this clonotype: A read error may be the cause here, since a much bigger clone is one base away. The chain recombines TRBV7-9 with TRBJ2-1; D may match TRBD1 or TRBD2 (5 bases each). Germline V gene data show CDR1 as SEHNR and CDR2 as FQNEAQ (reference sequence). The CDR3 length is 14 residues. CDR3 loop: CASSFGTTYNERFF. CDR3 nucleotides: TGTGCCAGCAGCTTCGGGACCACCTACAATGAGCGGTTCTTC.

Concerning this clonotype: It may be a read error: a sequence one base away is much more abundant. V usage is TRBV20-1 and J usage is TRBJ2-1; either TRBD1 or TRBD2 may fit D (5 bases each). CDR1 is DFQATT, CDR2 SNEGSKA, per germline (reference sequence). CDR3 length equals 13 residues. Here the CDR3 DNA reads TGCAGTGCTAGAGATTGGGGGAACAATGACCAGTTCTTC. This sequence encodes CSARDWGNNDQFF.

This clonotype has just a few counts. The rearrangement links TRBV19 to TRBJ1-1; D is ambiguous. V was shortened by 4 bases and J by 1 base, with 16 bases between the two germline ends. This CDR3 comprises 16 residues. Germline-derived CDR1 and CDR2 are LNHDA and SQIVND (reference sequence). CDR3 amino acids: CASSNRIGLTNTEAFF. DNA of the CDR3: TGTGCCAGTAGTAATCGAATTGGCCTAACGAACACTGAAGCTTTCTTT.

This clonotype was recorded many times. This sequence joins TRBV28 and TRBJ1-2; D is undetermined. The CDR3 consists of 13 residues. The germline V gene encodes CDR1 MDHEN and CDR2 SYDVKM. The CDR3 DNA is TGTGCTTCAGGAGACAACCGCACTCCCGGCTACACCTTC. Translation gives CASGDNRTPGYTF.

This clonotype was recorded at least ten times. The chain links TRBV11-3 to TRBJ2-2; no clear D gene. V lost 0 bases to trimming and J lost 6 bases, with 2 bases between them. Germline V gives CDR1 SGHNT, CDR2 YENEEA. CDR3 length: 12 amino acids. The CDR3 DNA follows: TGTGCCAGCAGCTTAGATCCCGGGGAGCTGTTTTTT. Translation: CASSLDPGELFF. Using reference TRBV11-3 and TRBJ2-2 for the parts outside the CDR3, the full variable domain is EAGVVQSPRYKIIEKKQPVAFWCNPISGHNTLYWYLQNLGQGPELLIRYENEEAVDDSQLPKDRFSAERLKGVDSTLKIQPAELGDSAVYLCASSLDPGELFFGEGSRLTVL.

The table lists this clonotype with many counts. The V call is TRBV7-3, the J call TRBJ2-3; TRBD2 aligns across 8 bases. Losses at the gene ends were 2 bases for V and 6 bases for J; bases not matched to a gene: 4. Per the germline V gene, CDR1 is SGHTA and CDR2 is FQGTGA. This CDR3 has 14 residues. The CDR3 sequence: CASSLGGRPDTQYF. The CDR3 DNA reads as TGTGCCAGCAGCTTAGGCGGGAGGCCCGATACGCAGTATTTT.

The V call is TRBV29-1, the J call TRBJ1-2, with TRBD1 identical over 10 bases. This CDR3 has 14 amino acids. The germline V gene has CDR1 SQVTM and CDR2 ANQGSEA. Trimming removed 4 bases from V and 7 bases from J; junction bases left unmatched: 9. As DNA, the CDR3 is TGCAGCGTTGCTGTTGACAGGGGGCTTGGTGGCTACACCTTC. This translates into CSVAVDRGLGGYTF.

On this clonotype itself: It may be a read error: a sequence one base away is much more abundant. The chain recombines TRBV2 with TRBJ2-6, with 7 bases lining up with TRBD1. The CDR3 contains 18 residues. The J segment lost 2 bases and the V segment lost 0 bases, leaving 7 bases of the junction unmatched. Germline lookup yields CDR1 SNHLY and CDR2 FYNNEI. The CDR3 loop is CASSEALQDRTGANVLTF. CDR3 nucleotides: TGTGCCAGCAGTGAAGCGCTTCAGGACAGGACTGGGGCCAACGTCCTGACTTTC.

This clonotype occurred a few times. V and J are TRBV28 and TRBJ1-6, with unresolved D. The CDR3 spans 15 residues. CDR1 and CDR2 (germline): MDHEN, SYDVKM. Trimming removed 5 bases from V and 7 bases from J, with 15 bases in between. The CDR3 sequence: CASSPADKRNSPLHF. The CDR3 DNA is TGTGCCAGCAGTCCTGCGGATAAGCGGAATTCACCCCTCCACTTT.

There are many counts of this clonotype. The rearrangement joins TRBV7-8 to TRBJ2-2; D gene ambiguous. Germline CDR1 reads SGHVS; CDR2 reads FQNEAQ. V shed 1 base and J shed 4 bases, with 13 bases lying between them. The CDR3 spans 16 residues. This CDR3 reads CASSLVIRATTGELFF. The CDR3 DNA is TGTGCCAGCAGCTTAGTAATTCGCGCAACCACCGGGGAGCTGTTTTTT.

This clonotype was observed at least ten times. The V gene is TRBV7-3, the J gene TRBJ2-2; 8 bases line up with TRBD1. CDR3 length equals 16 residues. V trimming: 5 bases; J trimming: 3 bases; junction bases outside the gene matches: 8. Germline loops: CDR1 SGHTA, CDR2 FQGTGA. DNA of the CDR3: TGTGCCAGCAGCCTCCCGGGACAGGACGACACCGGGGAGCTGTTTTTT. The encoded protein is CASSLPGQDDTGELFF.

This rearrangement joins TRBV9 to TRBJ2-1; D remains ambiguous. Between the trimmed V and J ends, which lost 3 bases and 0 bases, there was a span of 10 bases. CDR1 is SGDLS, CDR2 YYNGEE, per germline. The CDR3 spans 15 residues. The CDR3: CASSGSWSSYNEQFF. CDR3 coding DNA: TGTGCCAGCAGCGGTAGCTGGAGCTCCTACAATGAGCAGTTCTTC.

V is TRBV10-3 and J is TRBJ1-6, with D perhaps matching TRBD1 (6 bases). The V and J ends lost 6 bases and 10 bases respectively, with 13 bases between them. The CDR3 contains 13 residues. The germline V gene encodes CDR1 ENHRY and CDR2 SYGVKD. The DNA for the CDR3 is TGTGCCATCAGGACAGGAATGGGGTCACCCCTCCACTTT. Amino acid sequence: CAIRTGMGSPLHF.

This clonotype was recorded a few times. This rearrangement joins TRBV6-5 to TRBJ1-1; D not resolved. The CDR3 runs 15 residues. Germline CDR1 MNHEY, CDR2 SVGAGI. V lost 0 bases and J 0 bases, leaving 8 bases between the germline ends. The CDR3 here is CASSYSLTVNTEAFF. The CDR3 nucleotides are TGTGCCAGCAGTTACTCCCTGACGGTGAACACTGAAGCTTTCTTT.

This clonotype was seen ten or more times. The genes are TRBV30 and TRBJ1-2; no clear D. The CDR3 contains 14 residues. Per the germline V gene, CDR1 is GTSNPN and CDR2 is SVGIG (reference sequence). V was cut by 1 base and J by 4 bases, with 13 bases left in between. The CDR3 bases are TGTGCCTGGAGTGGGACCCGCTCGGGCTATGGCTACACCTTC. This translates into CAWSGTRSGYGYTF.

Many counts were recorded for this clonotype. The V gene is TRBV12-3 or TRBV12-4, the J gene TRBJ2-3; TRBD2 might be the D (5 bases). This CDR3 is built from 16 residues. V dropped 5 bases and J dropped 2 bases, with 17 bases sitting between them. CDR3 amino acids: CASSPAGSPDTDTQYF. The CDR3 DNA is TGTGCCAGCAGTCCCGCGGGTAGTCCCGACACAGATACGCAGTATTTT.